This is a list of T cell receptor beta chains from one sample in a study of beta chain features in type 1 diabetes. TCRdb keeps only in-frame clones here, not all; method: immunoSEQ multiplex PCR. Among roughly 350,000 clones listed, 8.5% to 10% were seen once. The sequenced sample consisted of central memory CD4+ T cells from blood. These receptors originate from a young man with type 1 diabetes. Each CDR3 is given with its conserved first and last residue. Clone size is given for some rows only: seen once, a few or many times, or a class if the clone is expanded.

TRBV5-4	few	TRBJ2-1	CASSVAGGPNEQFF
TRBV30	.	TRBJ2-7	CAWRLGGEQYF
TRBV29-1	.	TRBJ2-7	CSVRTGTEAYEQYF
TRBV28	few	TRBJ2-1	CASSPGGSSNNEQFF
TRBV28	many	TRBJ2-1	CASSLAKAQPFF
TRBV19	few	TRBJ1-1	CASRSRTFEAFF
TRBV5-1	.	TRBJ2-1	CASNPGSYNEQFF
TRBV5-1	.	TRBJ1-4	CASSLRGADNEKLFF
TRBV28	few	TRBJ2-7	CASSMGTLGQYF
TRBV5-1	.	TRBJ2-7	CASSLGLTRHEQYF
TRBV5-6	few	TRBJ2-7	CASSLGRLGQQYF
TRBV27	.	TRBJ1-2	CASSWTGQGLYGYTF
TRBV14	few	TRBJ2-7	CASSLQASYEQYF
TRBV5-4	few	TRBJ2-5	CASSQGVAGFQETQYF
TRBV4-1	many	TRBJ2-7	CASSQAPNEGLYEQYF
TRBV27	.	TRBJ2-2	CASSLLAAVRTGELFF
TRBV28	few	TRBJ1-2	CASSKAGQGPNYGYTF
TRBV7-6	.	TRBJ1-2	CASSGRDRGIEISGYTF
TRBV11-2	few	TRBJ2-5	CASSSDREGTQYF
TRBV5-6	.	TRBJ2-1	CASSYAGTRSDNEQFF
TRBV7-6	.	TRBJ2-5	CASSLGSQETQYF
TRBV15	few	TRBJ2-2	CATSRGGDAGELFF
TRBV2	.	TRBJ1-4	CASSVQVFNEKLFF